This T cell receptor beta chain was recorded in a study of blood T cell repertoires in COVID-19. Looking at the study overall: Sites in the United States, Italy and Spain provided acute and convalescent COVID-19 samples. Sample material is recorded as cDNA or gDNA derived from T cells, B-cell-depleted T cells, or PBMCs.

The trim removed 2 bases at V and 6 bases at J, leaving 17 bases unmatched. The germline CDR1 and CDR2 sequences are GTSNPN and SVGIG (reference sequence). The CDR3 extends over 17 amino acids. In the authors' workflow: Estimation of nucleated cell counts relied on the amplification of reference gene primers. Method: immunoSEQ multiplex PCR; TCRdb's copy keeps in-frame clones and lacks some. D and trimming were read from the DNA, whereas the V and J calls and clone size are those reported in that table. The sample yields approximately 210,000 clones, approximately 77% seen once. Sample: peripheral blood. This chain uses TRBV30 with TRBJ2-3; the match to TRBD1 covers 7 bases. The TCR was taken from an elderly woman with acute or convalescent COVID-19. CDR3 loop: CAWSPTQGQKPVDTQYF. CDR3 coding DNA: TGTGCCTGGAGTCCGACCCAGGGACAGAAGCCCGTGGATACGCAGTATTTT.